The 3 T cell receptor beta chains below come from one sample, sequenced in a study of TIL therapy for anti-PD-1-resistant metastatic lung cancer. Time point: pre-treatment sample, taken before nivolumab and TIL therapy. Pleural nodules or supraclavicular lymph nodes made up most of the excised metastases sampled. The immunoSEQ assay was v3. Clones were read by immunoSEQ multiplex PCR, and TCRdb kept only the in-frame ones, dropping some. The sample contains about 50,000 clones, over 65% of which appear only once. This material consisted of tumor tissue, taken at baseline. The source of these receptors is a person between 30 and 79 years old with non-small cell lung cancer.

This chain links TRBV9 with TRBJ2-7; the D gene is possibly TRBD1 (6 bases). V was shortened by 4 bases and J by 2 bases, with 13 bases between the two germline ends. CDR1 is SGDLS, CDR2 YYNGEE, per germline. This CDR3 region has 14 residues. CDR3 nucleotides: TGTGCCAGCAGCCACCGGGACACCACCTACGAGCAGTACTTC. It codes for CASSHRDTTYEQYF.

The genes are TRBV28 and TRBJ2-7; TRBD2 matches at 7 bases. V gave up 6 bases and J gave up 4 bases; unmatched junction bases: 9. This CDR3 has 14 residues. Germline V gene lookup returns CDR1 MDHEN and CDR2 SYDVKM. The CDR3 sequence is CASRLAGNLYEQYF. The CDR3 region has the DNA TGTGCCAGCAGATTAGCGGGTAATTTATACGAGCAGTACTTC.

Only a few counts were recorded for this clone. The chain carries TRBV7-2 and TRBJ2-7, with no clear D. The ends were cut back, 0 bases at V and 7 bases at J, with 10 bases in the middle. Germline V CDR1 and CDR2: SGHTA, FQGNSA. The CDR3 runs 13 residues. The CDR3 nucleotides are TGTGCCAGCAGCTTAGCGGGTTTGGGTGAGCAGTACTTC. This encodes CASSLAGLGEQYF.